This is a list of T cell receptor beta chains from one sample in a study of blood T cell repertoires in COVID-19. The assay was immunoSEQ multiplex PCR, and TCRdb's table has in-frame clones only and misses some. The data hold roughly 250,000 clones, with more than 75% observed a single time. The sample comprised PBMCs or T cells enriched from blood (not recorded which). These receptor sequences come from a woman aged 40 to 50 with acute COVID-19. CDR3s include the opening cysteine and the closing phenylalanine or tryptophan. Each record gives: clone size, D gene, J gene, V gene, CDR3 protein, CDR3 DNA. The D gene is left open where the match is weak. The size field is filled for only some rows; it gives once, few, many or a size class.

once,TRBD1,TRBJ2-5,TRBV9,CASSPWDREAETQYF,TGTGCCAGCAGCCCATGGGACAGGGAAGCGGAGACCCAGTACTTC
.,.,TRBJ2-1,TRBV7-3,CASSLGGPNEQFF,TGTGCCAGCAGCTTAGGAGGCCCCAATGAGCAGTTCTTC
.,.,TRBJ2-3,TRBV10-1,CASSDRRSTDTQYF,TGCGCCAGCAGTGATCGCAGGAGCACAGATACGCAGTATTTT
.,TRBD1,TRBJ1-2,TRBV5-6,CASSLQGLYGYTF,TGTGCCAGCAGCTTACAGGGGTTATATGGCTACACCTTC
.,TRBD2,TRBJ2-5,TRBV19,CASSISSGSGQETQYF,TGTGCCAGTAGTATTTCCAGCGGGAGTGGGCAAGAGACCCAGTACTTC
.,.,TRBJ1-6,TRBV7-9,CASSVGQRVSPLHF,TGTGCCAGCAGCGTAGGACAGCGAGTTTCACCCCTCCACTTT
once,TRBD2,TRBJ2-1,TRBV19,CASSRTSGSVVNEQFF,TGTGCCAGTAGTAGGACTAGCGGGAGTGTCGTTAATGAGCAGTTCTTC
once,.,TRBJ2-3,TRBV29-1,CSVLEERHPYTQYF,TGCAGCGTTCTTGAGGAGAGGCATCCTTATACGCAGTATTTT
.,.,TRBJ1-5,TRBV6-6,CASSYPASRAPQPQHF,TGTGCCAGCAGTTACCCAGCCAGCAGGGCCCCTCAGCCCCAGCATTTT
.,TRBD1,TRBJ2-1,TRBV10-3,CAISPMGQGADNEQFF,TGTGCCATCAGCCCCATGGGGCAGGGGGCGGACAATGAGCAGTTCTTC
.,TRBD1,TRBJ2-7,TRBV6-5,CASSPGQGTYEQYF,TGTGCCAGCAGCCCAGGACAGGGGACCTACGAGCAGTACTTC
.,.,TRBJ2-7,TRBV7-3,CASTKRVGYEQYF,TGTGCCAGCACTAAACGGGTTGGCTACGAGCAGTACTTC
.,TRBD1,TRBJ2-1,TRBV7-9,CASSPWGYGDRDNEQFF,TGTGCCAGCAGCCCATGGGGTTATGGGGACAGGGATAATGAGCAGTTCTTC
once,.,TRBJ2-7,TRBV5-4,CASSLVDPGNEQYF,TGTGCCAGCAGCTTGGTGGATCCGGGGAACGAGCAGTACTTC
.,TRBD2,TRBJ2-7,TRBV5-1,CASSLTGLLYEQYF,TGCGCCAGCAGCTTAACGGGACTACTATACGAGCAGTACTTC
.,.,TRBJ2-5,TRBV29-1,CSVATGVRETQYF,TGCAGCGTTGCGACAGGTGTACGGGAGACCCAGTACTTC
.,TRBD1,TRBJ1-4,TRBV5-1,CASSLSGTVSEKLFF,TGCGCCAGCAGCTTATCCGGGACAGTCAGTGAAAAACTGTTTTTT
.,.,TRBJ1-2,TRBV3-1/TRBV3-2,CASSQDAGGYTF,TGTGCCAGCAGCCAAGATGCAGGAGGCTACACCTTC
once,.,TRBJ2-1,TRBV5-1,CASSLVLGSRNEQFF,TGCGCCAGCAGCTTGGTACTAGGGAGTCGCAATGAGCAGTTCTTC
once,.,TRBJ2-1,TRBV5-1,CASSLGFGGGEQFF,TGCGCCAGCAGCTTGGGCTTTGGAGGGGGCGAGCAGTTCTTC
.,.,TRBJ1-4,TRBV11-3,CASSFRGGEKLFF,TGTGCCAGCAGCTTCAGGGGCGGTGAAAAACTGTTTTTT
.,.,TRBJ1-2,TRBV3-1/TRBV3-2,CASSHKTTPGGGYTF,TGTGCCAGCAGCCATAAAACAACCCCCGGGGGTGGCTACACCTTC
once,.,TRBJ2-7,TRBV6-5,CASSLNYYEQYF,TGTGCCAGCAGTCTAAATTACTACGAGCAGTACTTC
.,.,TRBJ1-1,TRBV2,CASRNSPSSTEAFF,TGTGCCAGCCGAAACAGTCCAAGTTCCACTGAAGCTTTCTTT
.,TRBD1,TRBJ2-7,TRBV7-6,CASSLAQGVPYEQYF,TGTGCCAGCAGCTTAGCGCAGGGGGTACCCTACGAGCAGTACTTC
.,.,TRBJ1-5,TRBV19,CASSIELSNQPQHF,TGTGCCAGTAGTATAGAACTTAGCAATCAGCCCCAGCATTTT
.,TRBD1,TRBJ1-1,TRBV6-2/TRBV6-3,CASSAPGQGVTEAFF,TGTGCCAGCAGCGCACCGGGACAGGGGGTTACTGAAGCTTTCTTT
.,TRBD1,TRBJ2-2,TRBV19,CASSTSTGRELFF,TGTGCCAGTAGTACCTCGACAGGGCGGGAGCTGTTTTTT
few,.,TRBJ1-6,TRBV19,CASSMVRTPRTSPLHF,TGTGCCAGTAGTATGGTTAGGACTCCGCGTACGTCACCCCTCCACTTT
.,TRBD2,TRBJ2-5,TRBV5-1,CASSPGLAGVSETQYF,TGCGCCAGCAGCCCCGGACTAGCGGGAGTATCAGAGACCCAGTACTTC
.,.,TRBJ2-7,TRBV11-2,CASSLNPGAYEQYF,TGTGCCAGCAGCTTAAATCCGGGGGCCTACGAGCAGTACTTC
.,TRBD2,TRBJ2-5,TRBV7-2,CASSLSAGVSETQYF,TGTGCCAGCAGCTTATCGGCGGGAGTTAGCGAGACCCAGTACTTC
.,.,TRBJ2-7,TRBV11-3,CASSDRSSYEQYF,TGTGCCAGCAGCGACAGGAGCTCCTACGAGCAGTACTTC
.,TRBD1,TRBJ1-3,TRBV3-1/TRBV3-2,CASRPGQGKNGNTIYF,TGTGCCAGCAGACCGGGACAGGGAAAGAATGGAAACACCATATATTTT
.,TRBD2,TRBJ2-7,TRBV2,CASTGRGGSGDEQYF,TGTGCCAGCACCGGACGGGGCGGGAGTGGGGACGAGCAGTACTTC
.,.,TRBJ2-1,TRBV7-6,CASSLLSRGSYNEQFF,TGTGCCAGCAGCTTACTAAGCCGAGGATCTTACAATGAGCAGTTCTTC
.,TRBD2,TRBJ2-7,TRBV7-3,CASSSSGRSEQYF,TGTGCCAGCAGCAGTAGCGGGAGGAGTGAGCAGTACTTC
.,.,TRBJ1-4,TRBV5-1,CASSLETVNEKLFF,TGCGCCAGCAGCTTAGAAACAGTTAATGAAAAACTGTTTTTT
.,TRBD2,TRBJ2-2,TRBV5-6,CASRLSSGRAVGELFF,TGTGCCAGCAGGCTGTCTAGCGGGAGGGCTGTCGGGGAGCTGTTTTTT
.,TRBD1,TRBJ2-7,TRBV9,CASSASTGVVYEQYF,TGTGCCAGCAGCGCCTCTACAGGGGTGGTTTACGAGCAGTACTTC